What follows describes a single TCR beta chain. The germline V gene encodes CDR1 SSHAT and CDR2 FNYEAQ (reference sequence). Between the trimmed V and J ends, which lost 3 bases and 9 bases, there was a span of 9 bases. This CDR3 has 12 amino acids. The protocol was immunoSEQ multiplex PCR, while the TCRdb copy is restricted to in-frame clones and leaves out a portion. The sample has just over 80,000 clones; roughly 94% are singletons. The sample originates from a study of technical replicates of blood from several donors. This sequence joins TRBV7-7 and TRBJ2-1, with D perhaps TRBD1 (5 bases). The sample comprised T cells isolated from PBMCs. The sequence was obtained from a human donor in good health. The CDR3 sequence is CASSFARGEQFF. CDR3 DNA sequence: TGTGCCAGCAGCTTCGCTAGGGGTGAGCAGTTCTTC.